This T cell receptor beta chain was identified in a study of siplizumab effects on memory and regulatory T cells. Assay used: immunoSEQ multiplex PCR; TCRdb lists only in-frame clones, some missing. The sample consists of more than 95,000 clones, over 90% of them appearing once. The germline V and J ends were trimmed by 6 bases and 5 bases, with 10 bases remaining between them. Looked up from germline, CDR1 is SNHLY and CDR2 is FYNNEI. This CDR3 spans 13 amino acids. Sequenced sample: Tregs sorted from blood. J is TRBJ2-2 and V is TRBV2; D gene uncertain. This clonotype was obtained from a human donor in good health. The CDR3 protein is CASSAFETGELFF. The CDR3 DNA reads TGTGCCAGCAGCGCCTTTGAGACCGGGGAGCTGTTTTTT.